These 21 T cell receptor beta chains share one sample of origin, sequenced in a study of T cells in Graves' hyperthyroidism and ophthalmopathy. Amplification yielded TCR beta CDR3 regions, with RNA transcripts as the source. Carried out on the TCR CDR3, a first-round RT-PCR used the HTBI primer set. TCRdb passed the multiplex PCR reads through MiXCR, listing each CDR3 protein once. The table shows about 640,000 distinct CDR3 sequences, with about 20% occurring only once. Material: blood. The receptors shown here come from a man aged 25 to 40 with Graves' ophthalmopathy.

Details on this clonotype: A clone one base away is much larger, so this may be a read error. The V gene is TRBV20-1, the J gene TRBJ2-5; D is tentatively TRBD1 or TRBD2 (5 bases each). CDR1 DFQATT and CDR2 SNEGSKA come from the germline V gene (reference sequence). CDR3 length: 15 residues. The CDR3 spells CSVRDRAGSVETQYF. As DNA, the CDR3 is TGCAGTGTTAGAGATAGGGCAGGGAGTGTAGAGACCCAGTACTTC.

This sequence joins TRBV10-3 and TRBJ2-3; maybe TRBD2 (5 bases). Germline values: CDR1 ENHRY, CDR2 SYGVKD. CDR3 length: 16 amino acids. The germline V and J ends were trimmed by 0 bases and 2 bases, with 12 bases remaining between them. The CDR3 protein is CAISESRLADTDTQYF. CDR3 nucleotide sequence: TGTGCCATCAGTGAGTCGAGGCTAGCTGACACAGATACGCAGTATTTT.

J is TRBJ2-1 and V is TRBV14; weak D call: TRBD2 (5 bases). The germline gives CDR1 SGHDN, CDR2 FVKESK. The CDR3 is made up of 15 amino acids. Trimming took 5 bases from V and 8 from J, leaving 19 bases between them. The chain's CDR3 is CASSSLRETGYEQFF. DNA for the CDR3: TGTGCCAGCAGCTCGCTTCGGGAAACGGGCTATGAGCAGTTCTTC.

The CDR3 DNA reads as TGTGCCAGCACCTTGGGACTAGCGGGCTACGAGCAGTACTTC. Its protein product is CASTLGLAGYEQYF. V and J are TRBV11-2 and TRBJ2-7, with TRBD2 matching 12 bases. The germline V gene encodes CDR1 SGHAT and CDR2 FQNNGV. CDR3 length equals 14 residues. With 7 bases clipped from V and 3 bases from J, the junction kept 4 bases outside the gene matches.

This clonotype was observed many times. The rearrangement joins TRBV11-2 to TRBJ2-7; D not certain. V dropped 5 bases and J dropped 5 bases, with 19 bases sitting between them. CDR1 is SGHAT, CDR2 FQNNGV, per germline. CDR3 length equals 15 residues. The DNA of the CDR3 is TGTGCCAGCAGCCCTCTGATGGGCTGGGGTCACGAGCAGTACTTC. This codes for CASSPLMGWGHEQYF.

At least ten counts were recorded for this clonotype. The chain recombines TRBV28 with TRBJ2-7, with TRBD1 matching over 8 bases. Trimming cost V 4 bases and J 4 bases; bases outside gene matches: 21. The germline V gene has CDR1 MDHEN and CDR2 SYDVKM. CDR3 length: 19 residues. The CDR3 bases are TGTGCCAGCAGTTCCATCCTGGACAGGGCGATGAGTCCGGTTTACGAGCAGTACTTC. Its protein is CASSSILDRAMSPVYEQYF.

The table lists this clonotype with many counts. This chain's CDR3 is CASSEERQDYYEQYF. The CDR3 DNA follows: TGTGCCAGCAGTGAAGAACGGCAGGACTACTACGAGCAGTACTTC. The rearrangement joins TRBV6-1 to TRBJ2-7, with TRBD2 as a possible D gene (6 bases). The CDR3 runs 15 residues. Germline-derived CDR1 and CDR2 are MNHNS and SASEGT. The V gene lost 1 base and the J gene lost 3 bases, with 13 bases spanning the gap.

J is TRBJ1-6 and V is TRBV20-1; D not resolved. The germline V gene encodes CDR1 DFQATT and CDR2 SNEGSKA (reference sequence). The length of the CDR3 is 13 residues. The V gene lost 6 bases and the J gene lost 6 bases, with 12 bases spanning the gap. Written as DNA, the CDR3 is TGCAGTGCCCCCGTTGGGGTTAATTCACCCCTCCACTTT. Translating gives CSAPVGVNSPLHF.

V gene TRBV20-1 combines with J gene TRBJ2-7; TRBD2 is a possible D gene (6 bases). The CDR3 sequence is 15 residues long. Trimming left V 6 bases short and J 0 bases short, with 18 bases between. Germline loops: CDR1 DFQATT, CDR2 SNEGSKA (reference sequence). CDR3 sequence: CSAPNLASSSYEQYF. CDR3 DNA sequence: TGCAGTGCACCCAATCTAGCGTCGAGCTCCTACGAGCAGTACTTC.

This rearrangement joins TRBV6-1 to TRBJ2-5; 8 positions agree with TRBD1. Germline assignment: CDR1 MNHNS and CDR2 SASEGT. CDR3 size: 17 residues. V dropped 6 bases and J dropped 5; count of bases not matched to a gene: 17. CDR3 bases: TGTGCCAGCAGCCCTGACGGGACAGGCCGGAGGTGGGAGACCCAGTACTTC. It translates to CASSPDGTGRRWETQYF.

The rearrangement joins TRBV20-1 to TRBJ2-7; 7 nucleotides agree with TRBD2. Germline CDR1 is DFQATT and CDR2 is SNEGSKA (reference sequence). The junction had 5 bases not matched to a gene; V was cut back by 0 bases and J by 0 bases. This CDR3 comprises 15 residues. Here the CDR3 DNA reads TGCAGTGCTAGAGAGGGAGGGAAACCCTCCTACGAGCAGTACTTC. Encoded protein: CSAREGGKPSYEQYF.

This clonotype was counted ten times or more. CDR3 protein: CASSLGGYGYTF. The CDR3 DNA follows: TGTGCCAGCAGCCTAGGGGGCTATGGCTACACCTTC. This chain connects TRBV7-9 to TRBJ1-2; maybe TRBD1 (6 bases). The germline gives CDR1 SEHNR, CDR2 FQNEAQ (reference sequence). This CDR3 has 12 amino acids. V was clipped by 5 bases and J by 4 bases, with 8 bases between them.

The chain carries TRBV6-5 and TRBJ2-1, with D tentatively TRBD1 (6 bases). Trimming took off 0 bases at V and 4 bases at J, with 13 bases between the two ends. The CDR3 consists of 16 residues. Germline V gene lookup returns CDR1 MNHEY and CDR2 SVGAGI. Written as DNA, the CDR3 is TGTGCCAGCAGTTACTCGAAGGACAGCCAATACAATGAGCAGTTCTTC. This gives the protein CASSYSKDSQYNEQFF.

The gene calls are TRBV6-1 and TRBJ1-2; a weak D match, TRBD1 (6 bases). The V and J ends lost 6 bases and 4 bases respectively, with 18 bases between them. The CDR3 spans 15 residues. Per germline, CDR1 MNHNS and CDR2 SASEGT. CDR3 in DNA: TGTGCCAGCAGCGAGGATCCTGGGGGCAGCTATGGCTACACCTTC. As protein: CASSEDPGGSYGYTF.

The chain couples TRBV20-1 to TRBJ2-1, with 15 positions matching TRBD2. There are 17 residues in the CDR3. V trimming: 1 base; J trimming: 7 bases; junction bases outside the gene matches: 8. Germline V gene lookup returns CDR1 DFQATT and CDR2 SNEGSKA (reference sequence). CDR3 in amino acids: CSARAVLGTSGRNEQFF. CDR3 bases: TGCAGTGCTAGAGCCGTTTTGGGGACTAGCGGGAGGAATGAGCAGTTCTTC.

V usage is TRBV19 and J usage is TRBJ1-5; D is possibly TRBD1 (5 bases). The CDR3 consists of 16 residues. Germline values: CDR1 LNHDA, CDR2 SQIVND (reference sequence). V was shortened by 0 bases and J by 3 bases, with 12 bases between the two germline ends. CDR3 sequence (DNA): TGTGCCAGTAGTATAGATCCAGGGCGCCCCAATCAGCCCCAGCATTTT. This codes for CASSIDPGRPNQPQHF. Full variable domain (missing parts from reference TRBV19 and TRBJ1-5): DGGITQSPKYLFRKEGQNVTLSCEQNLNHDAMYWYRQDPGQGLRLIYYSQIVNDFQKGDIAEGYSVSREKKESFPLTVTSAQKNPTAFYLCASSIDPGRPNQPQHFGDGTRLSIL.

In the case of this clonotype: Just one base apart from a much larger clone, this may be a read error. V usage is TRBV12-3 or TRBV12-4 and J usage is TRBJ1-2; a weak D match, TRBD1 (5 bases). CDR3 length: 13 amino acids. The CDR3 is CASSLGERYGYAF. The CDR3 region has the DNA TGTGCCAGCAGTTTGGGGGAGCGCTATGGCTACGCCTTC.

The rearrangement uses TRBV20-1 and TRBJ2-3; 11 nucleotides agree with TRBD2. The trim removed 6 bases at V and 5 bases at J, leaving 4 bases unmatched. The CDR3 sequence is 13 residues long. Looked up from germline, CDR1 is DFQATT and CDR2 is SNEGSKA (reference sequence). The CDR3 DNA reads as TGCAGTGCAAATGGACTAGCGGGAGATACGCAGTATTTT. Amino acids: CSANGLAGDTQYF.

The chain employs TRBV5-8 and TRBJ2-1, with TRBD1 as a possible D gene (6 bases). From germline, CDR1 is SGHTS and CDR2 YDEGEE. This CDR3 region has 16 residues. V dropped 3 bases and J dropped 2 bases, with 15 bases sitting between them. CDR3 residues: CASSSIRGKTYNEQFF. In DNA form, the CDR3 reads TGTGCCAGCAGCTCAATCAGGGGAAAGACCTACAATGAGCAGTTCTTC.

V usage is TRBV10-3 and J usage is TRBJ2-7; D unresolved. Germline lookup yields CDR1 ENHRY and CDR2 SYGVKD. V lost 10 bases, J lost 0 bases, and 10 bases lay in between. The CDR3 runs to 12 residues. The CDR3 spells CATSTNSYEQYF. CDR3 DNA sequence: TGTGCCACAAGCACAAACTCCTACGAGCAGTACTTC.

The rearrangement links TRBV28 to TRBJ2-7, with a weak D call TRBD2 (6 bases). Germline V gives CDR1 MDHEN, CDR2 SYDVKM. The germline V and J ends were trimmed by 5 bases and 3 bases, with 14 bases remaining between them. The CDR3 is made up of 14 amino acids. The CDR3 DNA reads TGTGCCAGCAGTCCCTACCACGGGAGCTACGAGCAGTACTTC. As protein: CASSPYHGSYEQYF.